This T cell receptor beta chain was found in a study of T cells after posttransplantation cyclophosphamide. Controls had myeloablative marrow grafts with methotrexate and calcineurin inhibitor, sampled at 1 year. Measured with immunoSEQ multiplex PCR; TCRdb has only the in-frame clones, and not every one. The sample lists 9,000 to 15,000 clones; 75% to 85% were seen once. The sequence was collected from a male patient aged 25-45 years who received an allogeneic stem cell transplant from an unrelated donor, was CMV-positive, and had acute GVHD only. The T cells may partly be graft donor cells. The sequenced sample was PBMCs, obtained around 55 weeks after allogeneic stem cell transplant with calcineurin inhibitor and methotrexate.

As DNA, the CDR3 is TGTGCCAGCAGGGTCAGGGGGCGGGTGAGCACTGAAGCTTTCTTT. Translating gives CASRVRGRVSTEAFF. The chain joins TRBV25-1 to TRBJ1-1; TRBD1 agrees at 8 bases. V was pared by 6 bases and J by 4 bases, with 10 bases of the junction left unmatched. CDR1 is MGHDK and CDR2 is SYGVNS in the germline V gene. The CDR3 length is 15 residues.